The 4 T cell receptor beta chains presented below share a single source sample, sequenced in a study of T cells in Graves' hyperthyroidism and ophthalmopathy (dated by TCRdb to about 2019). Libraries were prepared through multiplex PCR. TCRdb records Illumina HiSeq 2000 as the sequencer. The TCR beta CDR3 regions were amplified from the RNA transcripts. A first-round RT-PCR of the TCR CDR3 used the HTBI primer set with the Qiagen OneStep RT-PCR kit. TCRdb passed the public sequencing reads through fastp at Q25 and MiXCR, retaining productive beta sequences. Duplicate CDR3 protein sequences are folded into a single record with the most common DNA and genes. The sample table shows under 600,000 distinct CDR3 sequences, and around 15% are seen once. The ten top clones hold 2.5% to 4% of the sample. The material sequenced was blood. The receptors stem from a woman between 40 and 55 years old with Graves' ophthalmopathy.

In this sample, this clonotype turned up a few times. The chain links TRBV12-3 or TRBV12-4 to TRBJ1-2; D unresolved. The germline V and J ends were trimmed by 6 bases and 3 bases, with 14 bases remaining between them. This CDR3 region has 14 residues. The CDR3 bases are TGTGCCAGCAGCCCAGAAGCCACTTACTATGGCTACACCTTC. Translated, it gives CASSPEATYYGYTF.

This clonotype was observed at least ten times. The rearrangement links TRBV29-1 to TRBJ2-5; possible D gene TRBD1, 5 bases. CDR1 and CDR2 (germline): SQVTM, ANQGSEA. The CDR3 loop spans 14 amino acids. The V gene lost 3 bases and the J gene lost 2 bases, with 13 bases spanning the gap. The CDR3 sequence is CSVDHDSTQETQYF. For the CDR3, the DNA is TGCAGCGTTGACCATGACAGTACACAAGAGACCCAGTACTTC.

Ten or more counts support this clonotype. This chain joins TRBV12-3 or TRBV12-4 and TRBJ1-1; the D gene is possibly TRBD1 (6 bases). The V and J ends lost 6 bases and 4 bases respectively, with 15 bases between them. The CDR3 runs 14 residues. CDR3 sequence reads: CASREGGHGTEAFF. In DNA form, the CDR3 reads TGTGCCAGCAGGGAAGGGGGGCATGGCACTGAAGCTTTCTTT.

This clonotype showed up many times. The V and J genes are TRBV30 and TRBJ1-5; the D is unclear. The CDR3 is made up of 13 amino acids. CDR1 is GTSNPN and CDR2 is SVGIG in the germline V gene (reference sequence). V was clipped by 1 base and J by 10 bases, with 14 bases between them. The CDR3 here is CAWSEGPSYPQHF. In nucleotides, the CDR3 is TGTGCCTGGAGTGAGGGTCCGAGTTATCCCCAGCATTTT.